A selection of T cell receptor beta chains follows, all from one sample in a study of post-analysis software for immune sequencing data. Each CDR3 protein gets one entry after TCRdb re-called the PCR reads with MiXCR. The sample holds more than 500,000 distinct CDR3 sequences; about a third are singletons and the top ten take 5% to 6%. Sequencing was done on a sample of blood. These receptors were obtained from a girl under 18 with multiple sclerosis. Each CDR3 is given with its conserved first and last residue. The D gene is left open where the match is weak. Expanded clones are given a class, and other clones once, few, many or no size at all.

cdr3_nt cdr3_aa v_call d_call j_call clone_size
TGTGCCAGCAGCCAAAATTTAGCGGGGGGGTTAGTTCCAGATACGCAGTATTTT CASSQNLAGGLVPDTQYF TRBV4-2 TRBD2 TRBJ2-3 NA
TGTGCCATCAGTCAAAAAACCTACGAGCAGTACTTC CAISQKTYEQYF TRBV10-3 NA TRBJ2-7 many
TGTGCCATCAGTGAGTCGAAAGCCGATACGCAGTATTTT CAISESKADTQYF TRBV10-3 NA TRBJ2-3 NA
TGTGCCAGCACCCAACAGGGGGCCAGTCAAGAGACCCAGTACTTC CASTQQGASQETQYF TRBV7-9 TRBD1 TRBJ2-5 NA
TGTGCCAGCAGCTTAGTCCCCGAGCACTACGAGCAGTACTTC CASSLVPEHYEQYF TRBV7-8 NA TRBJ2-7 few
TGCGCCAGCAGCCGACCCGGCACAGATACGCAGTATTTT CASSRPGTDTQYF TRBV5-1 NA TRBJ2-3 few
TGTGCCAGCAGTGACGGTCCGACGGGGGATACGCAGTATTTT CASSDGPTGDTQYF TRBV6-4 NA TRBJ2-3 few
TGTGCCAGCAGTTTAGCGTCGATCGGATATGGCTACACCTTC CASSLASIGYGYTF TRBV12-3/TRBV12-4 NA TRBJ1-2 NA
TGTGCCACCAGCAGAGGGGAGTTTGGAGAGACCCAGTACTTC CATSRGEFGETQYF TRBV15 NA TRBJ2-5 NA
TGTGCCATCAGTCAGGACGTACAAGGGGTTCGGACTGAAGCTTTCTTT CAISQDVQGVRTEAFF TRBV10-3 NA TRBJ1-1 NA
TGCGCCAGCAGCTCGGGGCTATTGGACACTGAAGCTTTCTTT CASSSGLLDTEAFF TRBV5-1 NA TRBJ1-1 few
TGCAGTGCTAGAGATGGGACGGAAGACGTTTCGTCACCCCTCCACTTT CSARDGTEDVSSPLHF TRBV20-1 NA TRBJ1-6 NA
TGTGCCAGCAGTTCTGACAGGGCACGAGAAGCTTTCTTT CASSSDRAREAFF TRBV12-3/TRBV12-4 TRBD1 TRBJ1-1 NA
TGTGCCAGCAGAGCTAGCGGGGCATACGAGCAGTACTTC CASRASGAYEQYF TRBV11-2 TRBD2 TRBJ2-7 NA
TGCGCCAGCAGCCTCCCAGGTGGAAACACCATATATTTT CASSLPGGNTIYF TRBV5-1 NA TRBJ1-3 many
TGCAGTGCAACAAACAGGGAAGAGACCCAGTACTTC CSATNREETQYF TRBV20-1 NA TRBJ2-5 NA
TGTGCCAGCTCACTAGAAGGGCGGACTGAAGCTTTCTTT CASSLEGRTEAFF TRBV18 NA TRBJ1-1 few
TGTGCCAGCACATTAGCGGGGGGGACGGATACGCAGTATTTT CASTLAGGTDTQYF TRBV6-5 TRBD2 TRBJ2-3 NA
TGCGCCAGCAGCCCGGGAGTTGGGTTTGATGGCTACACCTTC CASSPGVGFDGYTF TRBV5-1 NA TRBJ1-2 NA
TGTGCCAGCAGCGGTTCCTTAGGCTCCCCCTACAATGAGCAGTACTTC CASSGSLGSPYNEQYF TRBV7-8 NA TRBJ2-7 NA
TGCGCCAGCAGCTTTAGAGGACACCTTGGCTACACCTTC CASSFRGHLGYTF TRBV5-1 NA TRBJ1-2 NA
TGCAGTGCTAGAGAACACCCCACAGATACGCAGTATTTT CSAREHPTDTQYF TRBV20-1 NA TRBJ2-3 few
TGTGCCAGCAGTTCCCAGACAGGGTTGTTCTTC CASSSQTGLFF TRBV6-6 TRBD1 TRBJ2-1 few
TGTGCCAGCAGCCCCATGGTAACGAGTGAAGCTTTCTTT CASSPMVTSEAFF TRBV7-9 NA TRBJ1-1 NA
TGTGCCAGCAGCGCAACGGGGTTCCCAGGAGCTAACTATGGCTACACCTTC CASSATGFPGANYGYTF TRBV9 NA TRBJ1-2 NA
TGCAGTGCTAGGAGGGGCTTAGGAGAGCAGTACTTC CSARRGLGEQYF TRBV20-1 NA TRBJ2-7 few
TGTGCCAGCAGCAGTACCCGCTACGAGCAGTACTTC CASSSTRYEQYF TRBV2 NA TRBJ2-7 NA
TGTGCCAGCAGTTACTCCCTTCAAGGACAGGATGGAAACATTCAGTACTTC CASSYSLQGQDGNIQYF TRBV6-2/TRBV6-3 TRBD1 TRBJ2-4 NA
TGTGCCAGCAGTTCCCGTGGTAGCGGGGTAGCTAGAGAGACCCAGTACTTC CASSSRGSGVARETQYF TRBV6-5 TRBD2 TRBJ2-5 few
TGTGCCAGCAGCCAAGCGGGTGGAATCGAAGCTTTCTTT CASSQAGGIEAFF TRBV14 NA TRBJ1-1 NA
TGTGCCAGCAGTTTATACAGACAGCCCAATAATTCACCCCTCCACTTT CASSLYRQPNNSPLHF TRBV27 NA TRBJ1-6 few
TGTGCCAGCAGCCGGACTCGGACCTACAATGAGCAGTTCTTC CASSRTRTYNEQFF TRBV3-1 NA TRBJ2-1 NA
TGTGCCAGCAGAAAGGGCGGGGAGCTGTTTTTT CASRKGGELFF TRBV5-6 NA TRBJ2-2 NA
TGCAGCGTTTCAACCGGGACAGATTATGGCTACACCTTC CSVSTGTDYGYTF TRBV29-1 TRBD1 TRBJ1-2 few
TGTTCCACGGGACAGGGCACAGATACGCAGTATTTT CSTGQGTDTQYF TRBV10-3 TRBD1 TRBJ2-3 NA
TGTGCCAGCAGTTCCACAGGATACACTGAAGCTTTCTTT CASSSTGYTEAFF TRBV27 NA TRBJ1-1 once
TGTGCCAGCGTCCAGCAGAGACCCACAGATACGCAGTATTTT CASVQQRPTDTQYF TRBV6-2/TRBV6-3 NA TRBJ2-3 NA
TGTGCCAGCTCACCACCGAGCACTAGGAGACGAGAGACCCAGTACTTC CASSPPSTRRRETQYF TRBV18 NA TRBJ2-5 few
TGCGCCAGCAGCCAAGCGGAGAGGTCCGGCATAGCCCAGCATTTT CASSQAERSGIAQHF TRBV4-1 NA TRBJ1-5 NA
TGTGCCATCAGTGAGACCCGGGGGGCCTACAATGAGCAGTTCTTC CAISETRGAYNEQFF TRBV10-3 TRBD2 TRBJ2-1 NA
TGTGCCAGCAGCGCAGTCCGGCTGGAAGAGACCCAGTACTTC CASSAVRLEETQYF TRBV7-9 NA TRBJ2-5 NA